This TCR beta chain was profiled in a study of monozygotic twins with inflammatory bowel disease. Every TCR library used approximately 3,200 ng of total RNA. UMIs that included a 6-nucleotide sample barcode were added by template switching, which took place during cDNA synthesis. One entry per CDR3 protein, without DNA, is what TCRdb gives after re-calling the 5' RACE reads. Recorded here are 150,000 to 200,000 distinct CDR3 sequences; the top ten clones represent around 7.2%. Germline CDR1 reads MNHNS; CDR2 reads SASEGT. The CDR3 runs 16 residues. This TCR derives from a human donor with ulcerative colitis or Crohn's disease, or a healthy co-twin of an affected twin (not recorded which). Sequencing was carried out using blood. The chain combines TRBV6-1 with TRBJ2-1; TCRdb designates TRBD2, a call that cannot be tested without DNA. CDR3: CASSLLSGLSYNEQFF.